What follows describes a single T cell receptor beta chain. The protocol was immunoSEQ multiplex PCR, while the TCRdb copy is restricted to in-frame clones and leaves out a portion. The sample yields roughly 70,000 clones, about 85% seen once. This specimen belongs to a study of OX40 agonist ivuxolimab in advanced cancers. The ends lost 4 bases at V and 6 bases at J; junction bases unmatched: 13. Germline V gene sequence: CDR1 SGHNT, CDR2 YYREEE (reference sequence). This CDR3 contains 15 residues. The receptor was isolated from an adult with an advanced solid tumor such as melanoma, head and neck, liver or kidney cancer. The chain recombines TRBV5-4 with TRBJ2-7; 7 bases are shared with TRBD2. Sequencing was performed on CD4+ or CD8+ T cells sorted from blood, taken in a trial of the OX40 agonist ivuxolimab. The CDR3 DNA follows: TGTGCCAGCAGCCTCTATGAGCGGGGCCTCCCCGAGCAGTACTTC. It translates to CASSLYERGLPEQYF.